This T cell receptor (beta chain) was observed in a study of control samples from healthy donors and cancer patients. TCRdb keeps only in-frame clones here, not all; method: immunoSEQ multiplex PCR. The data show 100,000 to 120,000 clones, 88% seen once. The length of the CDR3 is 15 residues. V lost 0 bases and J 10 bases, leaving 18 bases between the germline ends. Per germline, CDR1 KGHSH and CDR2 LQKENI. This clone came up a few times. The chain recombines TRBV18 with TRBJ1-2, with D possibly being TRBD1 (6 bases). The receptor was isolated from a woman aged 55-69 years with lung cancer. Sequenced material: PBMCs. This chain's CDR3 is CASSPPSQGWASYTF. CDR3 nucleotides: TGTGCCAGCTCACCACCGAGTCAGGGGTGGGCCTCCTACACCTTC.